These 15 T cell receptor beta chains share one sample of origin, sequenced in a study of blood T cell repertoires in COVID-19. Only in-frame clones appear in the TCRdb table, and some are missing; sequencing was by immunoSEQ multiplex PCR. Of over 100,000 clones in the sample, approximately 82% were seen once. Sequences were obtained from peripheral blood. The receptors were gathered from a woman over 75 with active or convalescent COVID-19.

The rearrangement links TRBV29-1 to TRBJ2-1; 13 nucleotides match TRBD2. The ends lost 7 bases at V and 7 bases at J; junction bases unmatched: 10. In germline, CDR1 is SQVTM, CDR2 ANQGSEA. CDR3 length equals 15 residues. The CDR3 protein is CSETSGRALGNEQFF. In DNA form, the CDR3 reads TGCAGCGAAACTAGCGGGAGGGCCCTCGGGAATGAGCAGTTCTTC.

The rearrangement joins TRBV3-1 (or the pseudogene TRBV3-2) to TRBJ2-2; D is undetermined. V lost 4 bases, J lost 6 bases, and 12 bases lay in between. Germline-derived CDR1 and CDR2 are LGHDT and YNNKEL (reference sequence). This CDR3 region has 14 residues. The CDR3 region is CASSLTPPAGELFF. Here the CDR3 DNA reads TGTGCCAGCAGCCTCACCCCCCCAGCCGGGGAGCTGTTTTTT.

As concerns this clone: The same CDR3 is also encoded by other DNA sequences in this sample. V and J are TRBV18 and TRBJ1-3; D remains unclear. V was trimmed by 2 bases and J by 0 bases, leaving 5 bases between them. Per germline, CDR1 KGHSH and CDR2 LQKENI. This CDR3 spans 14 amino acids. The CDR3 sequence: CASSPGHSGNTIYF. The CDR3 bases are TGTGCCAGCTCACCAGGCCACTCTGGAAACACCATATATTTT.

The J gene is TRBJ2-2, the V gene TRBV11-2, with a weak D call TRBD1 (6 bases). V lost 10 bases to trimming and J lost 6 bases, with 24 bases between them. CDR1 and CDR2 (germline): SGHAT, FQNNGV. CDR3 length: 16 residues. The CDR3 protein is CATVWGTPSVSGELFF. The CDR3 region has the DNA TGTGCCACCGTGTGGGGGACACCCTCGGTCTCCGGGGAGCTGTTTTTT.

CDR3 sequence (DNA): TGCGCCAGCAGACAGACAGGGGGCGCGGGTGAGACCCAGTACTTC. Protein: CASRQTGGAGETQYF. The chain links TRBV5-1 to TRBJ2-5; TRBD1 agrees at 10 bases. The CDR3 sequence is 15 residues long. The V gene end was trimmed by 5 bases and the J gene end by 5 bases; junction bases not matched to a gene: 9. Per the germline V gene, CDR1 is SGHRS and CDR2 is YFSETQ.

For the CDR3, the DNA is TGTGCCAGCAGCCCCGTTGGGGGGGTTAACACTGAAGCTTTCTTT. It specifies CASSPVGGVNTEAFF. This rearrangement joins TRBV7-3 to TRBJ1-1; possibly TRBD1 for D (5 bases). The germline V gene has CDR1 SGHTA and CDR2 FQGTGA. V was pared by 5 bases and J by 2 bases, with 15 bases between. The CDR3 has 15 residues.

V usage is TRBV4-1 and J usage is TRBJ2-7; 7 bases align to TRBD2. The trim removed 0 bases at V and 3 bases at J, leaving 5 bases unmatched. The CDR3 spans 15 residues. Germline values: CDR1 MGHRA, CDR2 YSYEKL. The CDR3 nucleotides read TGCGCCAGCAGCCAAGAGCCAGGGACTATCTACGAGCAGTACTTC. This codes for CASSQEPGTIYEQYF.

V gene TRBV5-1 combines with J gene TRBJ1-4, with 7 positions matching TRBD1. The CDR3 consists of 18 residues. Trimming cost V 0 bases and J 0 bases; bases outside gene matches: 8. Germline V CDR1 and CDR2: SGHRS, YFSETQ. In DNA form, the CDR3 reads TGCGCCAGCAGCTTGGCTGAGGACAGGAGCTCAACTAATGAAAAACTGTTTTTT. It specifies CASSLAEDRSSTNEKLFF. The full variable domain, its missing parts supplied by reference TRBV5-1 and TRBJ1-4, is KAGVTQTPRYLIKTRGQQVTLSCSPISGHRSVSWYQQTPGQGLQFLFEYFSETQRNKGNFPGRFSGRQFSNSRSEMNVSTLELGDSALYLCASSLAEDRSSTNEKLFFGSGTQLSVL.

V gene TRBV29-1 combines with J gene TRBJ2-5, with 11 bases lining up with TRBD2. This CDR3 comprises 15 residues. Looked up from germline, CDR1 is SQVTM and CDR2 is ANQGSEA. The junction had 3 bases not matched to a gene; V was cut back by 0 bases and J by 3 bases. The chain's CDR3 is CSVEERLAGKETQYF. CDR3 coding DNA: TGCAGCGTTGAAGAACGACTAGCGGGAAAAGAGACCCAGTACTTC.

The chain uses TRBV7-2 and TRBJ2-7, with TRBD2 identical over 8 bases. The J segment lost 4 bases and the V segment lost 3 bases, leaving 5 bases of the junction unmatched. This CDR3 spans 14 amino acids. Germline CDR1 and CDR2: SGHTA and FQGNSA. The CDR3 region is CASSFGRDMYEQYF. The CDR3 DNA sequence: TGTGCCAGCAGCTTCGGGAGGGATATGTACGAGCAGTACTTC.

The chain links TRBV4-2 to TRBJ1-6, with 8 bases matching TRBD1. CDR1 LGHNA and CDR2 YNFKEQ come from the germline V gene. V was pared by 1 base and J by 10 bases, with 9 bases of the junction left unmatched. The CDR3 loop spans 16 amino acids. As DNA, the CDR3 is TGTGCCAGCAGCCAAGGGGCGGCAGGGGGCCCATCACCCCTCCACTTT. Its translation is CASSQGAAGGPSPLHF.

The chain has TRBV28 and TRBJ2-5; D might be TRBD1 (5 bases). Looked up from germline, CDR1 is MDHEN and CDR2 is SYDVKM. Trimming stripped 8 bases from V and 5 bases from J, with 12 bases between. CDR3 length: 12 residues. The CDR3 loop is CASAQGWETQYF. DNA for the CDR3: TGTGCCAGCGCCCAGGGTTGGGAGACCCAGTACTTC.

DNA of the CDR3: TGTGCCAGCAGAACGGGACACCTAAATCAGCCCCAGCATTTT. This sequence encodes CASRTGHLNQPQHF. This chain links TRBV28 with TRBJ1-5, with a weak D call TRBD1 (6 bases). CDR3 length: 14 amino acids. Trimming removed 6 bases from V and 4 bases from J, with 13 bases in between. Germline CDR1 reads MDHEN; CDR2 reads SYDVKM.

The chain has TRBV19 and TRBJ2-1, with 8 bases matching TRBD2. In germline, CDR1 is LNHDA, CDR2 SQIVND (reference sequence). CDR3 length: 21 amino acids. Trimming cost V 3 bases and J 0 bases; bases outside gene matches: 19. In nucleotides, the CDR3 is TGTGCCAGTAGTATCCCATCTTCTGCGCGGGAGGCTCGGAGCTCCTACAATGAGCAGTTCTTC. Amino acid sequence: CASSIPSSAREARSSYNEQFF.

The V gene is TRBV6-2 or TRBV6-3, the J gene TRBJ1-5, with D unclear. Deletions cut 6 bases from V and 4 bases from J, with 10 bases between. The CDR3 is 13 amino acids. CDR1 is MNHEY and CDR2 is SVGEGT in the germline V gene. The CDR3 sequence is CASSPTENQPQHF. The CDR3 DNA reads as TGTGCCAGCAGCCCTACGGAGAATCAGCCCCAGCATTTT.